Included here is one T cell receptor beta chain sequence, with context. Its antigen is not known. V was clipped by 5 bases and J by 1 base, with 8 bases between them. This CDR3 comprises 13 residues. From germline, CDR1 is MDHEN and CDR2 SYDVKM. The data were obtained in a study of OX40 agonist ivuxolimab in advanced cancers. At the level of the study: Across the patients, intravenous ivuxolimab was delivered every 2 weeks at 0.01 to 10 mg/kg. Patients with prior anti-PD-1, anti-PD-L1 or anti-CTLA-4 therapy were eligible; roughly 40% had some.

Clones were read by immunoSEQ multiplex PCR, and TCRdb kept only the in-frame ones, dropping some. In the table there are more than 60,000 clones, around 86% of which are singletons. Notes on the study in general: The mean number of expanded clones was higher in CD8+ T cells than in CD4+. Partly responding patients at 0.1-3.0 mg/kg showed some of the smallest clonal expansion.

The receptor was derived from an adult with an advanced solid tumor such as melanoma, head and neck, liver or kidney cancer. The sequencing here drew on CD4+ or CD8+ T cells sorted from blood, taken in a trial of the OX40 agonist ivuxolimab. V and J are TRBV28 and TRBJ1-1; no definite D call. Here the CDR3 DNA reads TGTGCCAGCAGTAATTTGAGGAACACTGAAGCTTTCTTT. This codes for CASSNLRNTEAFF.